The 8 T cell receptor beta chains in this list originate from one sample, sequenced in a study of cytomegalovirus exposure and HLA in healthy donors. Produced via immunoSEQ multiplex PCR; TCRdb's table is partial and in-frame only. This repertoire shows some 270,000 clones, just over 85% found once; its top ten account for around 1%. The source material was PBMCs. Receptors were obtained from a woman aged 18 to 35 in good health and CMV-seronegative.

Only one count was recorded for this clone. V gene TRBV11-2 combines with J gene TRBJ2-7; TRBD2 agrees at 10 bases. V was clipped by 1 base and J by 2 bases; unmatched bases: 8. The CDR3 has 17 amino acids. In germline, CDR1 is SGHAT, CDR2 FQNNGV. The CDR3 bases are TGTGCCAGCAGCTTAGCCCTAGCGGGAGAGGCCACCTACGAGCAGTACTTC. Translated, it gives CASSLALAGEATYEQYF.

This clone showed up just once. The chain links TRBV27 to TRBJ1-1, with 10 bases that match TRBD1. Germline CDR1 and CDR2: MNHEY and SMNVEV (reference sequence). This CDR3 has 17 amino acids. V lost 6 bases and J lost 0; bases outside the gene matches: 10. CDR3 coding DNA: TGTGCCAGCAGGGGTAAGGGGACAGGGGTTATGAACACTGAAGCTTTCTTT. Encoded protein: CASRGKGTGVMNTEAFF.

The V and J genes are TRBV6-1 and TRBJ1-1, with a tentative D call TRBD1 (5 bases). Germline CDR1 is MNHNS and CDR2 is SASEGT. This CDR3 is built from 16 residues. The V end was cut by 2 bases, the J end by 3 bases, with 16 bases between. CDR3 in DNA: TGTGCCAGCAGTGAACGGGGGGTACCTAGGGACACTGAAGCTTTCTTT. Protein sequence: CASSERGVPRDTEAFF.

This clone showed up just a few times. The CDR3 DNA reads TGTGCCAGCAGTTTATCGACAAGGGGCAGTTCACCCCTCCACTTT. It codes for CASSLSTRGSSPLHF. The chain joins TRBV27 to TRBJ1-6; D may be TRBD1 (5 bases). Germline values: CDR1 MNHEY, CDR2 SMNVEV (reference sequence). This CDR3 has 15 amino acids. Trimming left V 0 bases short and J 9 bases short, with 12 bases between.

This clone was detected only a few times. This chain links TRBV30 with TRBJ1-2, with 7 bases that match TRBD1. The V segment lost 5 bases and the J segment 5 bases; nucleotides outside the gene matches: 5. There are 12 residues in the CDR3. Germline CDR1 and CDR2: GTSNPN and SVGIG (reference sequence). As DNA, the CDR3 is TGTGCCTGGTCGCCACAGGGGTATGGCTACACCTTC. Amino acid sequence: CAWSPQGYGYTF.

This chain connects TRBV5-1 to TRBJ1-5; 8 nucleotides match TRBD1. The CDR3 spans 14 residues. CDR1 is SGHRS and CDR2 is YFSETQ in the germline V gene. The V gene end was trimmed by 4 bases and the J gene end by 5 bases; junction bases not matched to a gene: 5. The CDR3 region has the DNA TGCGCCAGCAGCCCCCTGACAGGGGATCAGCCCCAGCATTTT. Encoded protein: CASSPLTGDQPQHF.

The chain couples TRBV18 to TRBJ1-1, with 10 positions matching TRBD1. The CDR3 runs 16 residues. V was pared by 4 bases and J by 3 bases, with 8 bases of the junction left unmatched. CDR1 is KGHSH and CDR2 is LQKENI in the germline V gene. The CDR3 protein is CASSQSTGGRDTEAFF. The CDR3 coding sequence is TGTGCCAGCTCACAATCGACAGGGGGCCGGGACACTGAAGCTTTCTTT. Supplemented by reference TRBV18 and TRBJ1-1, the full variable domain reads NAGVMQNPRHLVRRRGQEARLRCSPMKGHSHVYWYRQLPEEGLKFMVYLQKENIIDESGMPKERFSAEFPKEGPSILRIQQVVRGDSAAYFCASSQSTGGRDTEAFFGQGTRLTVV.

The V gene is TRBV15, the J gene TRBJ1-3; tentatively, D is TRBD1 (5 bases). The CDR3 consists of 15 residues. Trimming took off 0 bases at V and 2 bases at J, with 8 bases between the two ends. Germline V gives CDR1 LNHNV, CDR2 YYDKDF (reference sequence). CDR3 sequence (DNA): TGTGCCACCAGCAGAGATTGGGGGGCTGGAAACACCATATATTTT. Its protein is CATSRDWGAGNTIYF.